Listed below are T cell receptor beta chains from one sample, sequenced in a study of graft-versus-host responses after intestinal transplantation. The method was immunoSEQ multiplex PCR; TCRdb's version includes in-frame clones alone and lacks a portion of them. The sample consists of 8,000 to 10,000 clones, 25% to 30% of them appearing once. The sample was alloreactive CD8+ T cells from a mixed lymphocyte reaction culture, taken before transplantation. All receptors derive from a human patient who was an organ donor for intestinal transplantation. Both conserved end residues are part of each CDR3. D genes are given only for firm matches. Size is stated for part of the rows, as once, few or many counts, or as a class when the clone is expanded.

TRBJ2-2,NA,NA,12,TRBV11-3,CASSLDTGELFF,TGTGCCAGCAGCTTAGACACCGGGGAGCTGTTTTTT
TRBJ2-1,few,NA,14,TRBV18,CASSPEYSMNEQFF,TGTGCCAGCTCACCGGAGTACTCGATGAATGAGCAGTTCTTC
TRBJ2-7,few,TRBD2,15,TRBV4-1,CASSQLTSGSYEQYF,TGCGCCAGCAGCCAGCTCACTAGCGGCTCCTACGAGCAGTACTTC
TRBJ2-4,few,NA,19,TRBV21-1,CASSLRTIPGGWAKNIQYF,TGTGCCAGCAGCCTCCGCACAATTCCAGGGGGCTGGGCCAAAAACATTCAGTACTTC
TRBJ2-7,NA,TRBD2,15,TRBV11-3,CASSLDRTSGRQEYF,TGTGCCAGCAGCTTAGATCGGACTAGCGGGAGACAGGAGTACTTC
TRBJ2-7,NA,NA,13,TRBV30,CAWSVGGSYEQYF,TGTGCCTGGAGTGTAGGGGGCTCCTACGAGCAGTACTTC
TRBJ1-5,few,NA,12,TRBV7-9,CASSWDNQPQHF,TGTGCCAGCAGCTGGGACAATCAGCCCCAGCATTTT
TRBJ1-2,few,NA,13,TRBV27,CASSLFAGYGYTF,TGTGCCAGCAGTTTATTTGCCGGCTATGGCTACACCTTC
TRBJ2-7,many,NA,14,TRBV7-2,CASSSSGLVYEQYF,TGTGCCAGCAGCTCCAGCGGGCTCGTCTACGAGCAGTACTTC
TRBJ2-1,NA,NA,14,TRBV2,CASTTTGGYNEQFF,TGTGCCAGCACGACGACAGGAGGCTACAATGAGCAGTTCTTC
TRBJ2-7,medium-sized,NA,14,TRBV4-1,CASSQYDNTYEQYF,TGCGCCAGCAGCCAATATGACAATACCTACGAGCAGTACTTC
TRBJ2-1,NA,NA,11,TRBV6-5,CASSYGIEQFF,TGTGCCAGCAGTTACGGGATTGAGCAGTTCTTC
TRBJ2-1,NA,NA,16,TRBV13,CASSFFWRGSYNEQFF,TGTGCCAGCAGCTTCTTTTGGAGGGGGAGCTACAATGAGCAGTTCTTC
TRBJ1-5,NA,NA,15,TRBV4-1,CASSQEGEGFQPQHF,TGCGCCAGCAGCCAAGAAGGGGAAGGGTTTCAGCCCCAGCATTTT
TRBJ2-7,NA,TRBD2,15,TRBV7-7,CASSQAAGGVYEQYF,TGCGCCAGCAGCCAAGCGGCGGGGGGAGTCTACGAGCAGTACTTC
TRBJ2-3,few,TRBD1,15,TRBV4-1,CASSQGDRDTDTQYF,TGCGCCAGCAGCCAAGGCGACAGGGACACAGATACGCAGTATTTT
TRBJ2-7,NA,TRBD2,17,TRBV5-6,CASSWVPGLAGVPEQYF,TGTGCCAGCAGCTGGGTGCCGGGACTAGCGGGAGTGCCCGAGCAGTACTTC
TRBJ2-2,NA,NA,15,TRBV21-1,CASSIRDANTGELFF,TGTGCCAGCAGCATCCGGGACGCGAACACCGGGGAGCTGTTTTTT
TRBJ2-7,NA,NA,11,TRBV5-7,CASSHSYEQYF,TGTGCCAGCAGCCACTCCTACGAGCAGTACTTC
TRBJ1-2,few,TRBD1,14,TRBV9,CASSVGTGGGGYTF,TGTGCCAGCAGCGTAGGGACAGGGGGCGGCGGCTACACCTTC
TRBJ2-7,NA,TRBD2,15,TRBV5-6,CASSLVGGGLSEQYF,TGTGCCAGCAGCTTGGTGGGCGGGGGGCTCAGCGAGCAGTACTTC
TRBJ2-1,few,NA,11,TRBV7-9,CASSLAPEQFF,TGTGCCAGCAGCTTAGCGCCGGAGCAGTTCTTC
TRBJ1-5,medium-sized,TRBD1,12,TRBV7-9,CASSEGDRVVNF,TGTGCCAGCAGCGAAGGGGACAGGGTAGTGAATTTT
TRBJ2-5,NA,NA,11,TRBV27,CASSLGETQYF,TGTGCCAGCAGTTTGGGGGAGACCCAGTACTTC
TRBJ1-2,NA,NA,15,TRBV6-1,CASSPRARTNYGYTF,TGTGCCAGCAGTCCCCGAGCTAGAACTAACTATGGCTACACCTTC
TRBJ1-6,NA,NA,14,TRBV7-9,CASSQDSYNSPLHF,TGCGCCAGCAGCCAAGACAGTTATAATTCACCCCTCCACTTT